This TCR beta chain was sequenced in a study of cytomegalovirus exposure and HLA in healthy donors (dated by TCRdb to about 2017). Study-level background: According to a later analysis, one platform produced both the approximately 110 validation repertoires and the 550 to 800 repertoires of the first cohort. The aim of the study was to test whether cataloging public T cell receptors could identify signatures of past pathogen exposure. Along with the roughly 610-subject first cohort, a separate validation cohort of over 90 different subjects was used. The study combined high-throughput TCR immunosequencing, statistical association of individual TCRs with disease status, and machine learning to predict cytomegalovirus infection status.

Donors formed part of the validation cohort, which comprised about 130 subjects and was distinct from the first cohort of 666 subjects. Notes on this clone: Its antigen is currently not known. Per-nucleotide qualities are absent, and no much larger clonotype sits a single base away.

Study-level results and caveats: The authors suggested that the approach could potentially be extended to other disease states and immunological phenotypes. While some public TCRs were present in many individuals, most TCR sequences turned up only very rarely across donors. In the study, around 150 TCR beta chains were listed as associated with cytomegalovirus. In a later analysis, TCRs clustered in the first cohort were found to also tend to co-occur in the approximately 120 validation repertoires, with 85% to 95% of cluster scores above 0. In both the original and validation cohorts, the classifier was reported to diagnose cytomegalovirus status with high specificity and sensitivity. All 120 or so repertoires were used to score co-occurrence in the validation cohort in a later analysis, because that analysis had no HLA typing for the cohort. Three of the identified cytomegalovirus-associated TCR beta chains were confirmed in vitro to be specific for cytomegalovirus antigens.

Via the germline V gene (reference sequence), CDR1 is WNHNN and CDR2 SYGVQD. Relative to germline, V is missing 10 bases and J is missing 4 bases, with 10 bases of the junction outside any gene match. From the cysteine up to the phenylalanine, the CDR3 has a length of 14 residues. The kept DNA is CDR3 alone, 42 bases in frame from the first base. The library was built by means of the immunoSEQ multiplex PCR assay. Concerning the study's data processing: A statistical classification framework was developed to diagnose cytomegalovirus status using the catalog of TCR beta chain sequences. TCRdb re-hosts the immuneACCESS table, in-frame sequences only. Its copies lack some clones; in the studies checked, an unresolved V gene accounts for under half of them, and the cause for the rest is not known. The V and J calls and the clone size are those of that table, but D and trimming were determined from the DNA. In all, the sample holds over 120,000 clones, and approximately 90% of those were seen once. In total, the top ten clones hold 6.2% of the sample.

In this chain, TRBV10-1 is recombined with TRBJ2-3; TRBD1 aligns with 8 central bases. Sequenced sample: PBMCs. The source of this sequence is a young woman in good health and CMV-seropositive. The CDR3 corresponds to CATSSQGAPDTQYF. Here is the DNA: TGCGCCACTTCGTCGCAGGGGGCACCAGATACGCAGTATTTT.